A single sample gave rise to the 4 T cell receptor beta chains below, sequenced in a study of tumor-infiltrating lymphocytes in primary liver carcinoma. Co-extracting RNA and DNA was done with roughly 17-34 mg of unsorted bulk tissue as input. Production of TCR beta cDNA used 400 to 650 ng total RNA together with a constant-region primer. Three-round nested multiplex PCR performed with slightly modified ARM-PCR produced the TCR beta libraries. Running ten to eleven cycles apiece, the first two PCR rounds relied on TRBV1-TRBV30 forward primers together with a C-beta reverse primer. One entry per CDR3 protein, called by TCRdb with MiXCR from the multiplex PCR reads. Here the sample spans 90,000 to 100,000 distinct CDR3 sequences, over 55% being singletons. The sequencing input was liver tumor tissue from sampling region 5. The subset was: tumor region T5, tumor centre. The receptors stem from a woman in her fifties or sixties with primary liver carcinoma and hepatitis B virus infection.

This clonotype was counted ten times or more. The rearrangement links TRBV4-1 to TRBJ2-7; no firm D call. Germline V CDR1 and CDR2: MGHRA, YSYEKL. This CDR3 region has 14 residues. The V end lost 0 bases, the J end lost 6 bases, and 12 bases lay between the germline ends. CDR3 residues: CASSQDHSLPEQYF. The CDR3, as DNA: TGCGCCAGCAGCCAAGATCATAGTCTCCCCGAGCAGTACTTC.

In regard to this clonotype: This could be a read error, since a much larger clone is one nucleotide away. The V call is TRBV5-1, the J call TRBJ1-1; D is uncertain. The V end lost 4 bases, the J end lost 2 bases, and 15 bases lay between the germline ends. The CDR3 has 15 amino acids. CDR1 and CDR2 (germline): SGHRS, YFSETQ. CDR3 coding DNA: TGCGCCAGCAGCCCCCTGGCGTGGGCTAACACTGAAGCTTTCTTT. Translated: CASSPLAWANTEAFF.

Comment on this clonotype: A read error may explain this, as a much larger clone is one base away. The V call is TRBV5-8, the J call TRBJ2-7, with TRBD2 matching over 13 bases. Germline assignment: CDR1 SGHTS and CDR2 YDEGEE. The CDR3 is 17 residues long. This chain's CDR3 is CASSSGLAGDPSYEPYF. CDR3 in DNA: TGTGCCAGCAGCTCTGGACTAGCGGGAGATCCTTCCTACGAGCCGTACTTC.

This clonotype has only a few counts. One end of the junction does not line up with germline, which may come from a read error. The rearrangement joins TRBV4-1 to TRBJ2-5; 9 bases match TRBD1. Germline CDR1 and CDR2: MGHRA and YSYEKL. The CDR3 has 14 residues. The CDR3 region has the DNA TGCGCAAGCAGCCTAAAGGACAGGGGAGAGGCCCAGTACTTC. Translation: CASSLKDRGEAQYF.